Below are 24 T cell receptor beta chains sequenced from a single sample in a study of beta chain features in type 1 diabetes (dated by TCRdb to between 2018 and 2020). Library preparation was by the immunoSEQ multiplex PCR assay. The entire isolated RNA was reverse transcribed using the High Capacity cDNA Reverse Transcription Kit, and thus expressed TCRB transcripts were sequenced. TCRdb stores this immuneACCESS table with in-frame sequences only. Part of the clones is absent; in the studies checked, under half of the shortfall reflects unresolved V genes, and no reason is known for the rest. This sample holds about 360,000 clones; around 12% were observed only once. The top ten constitute around 0.02% of the sample. Source material: naive CD4+ T cells from blood. The cell subset or site label for this specimen denotes: true naive CD4+ T cells. The origin of the receptors is a man aged 18 to 30 in good health.

This sequence joins TRBV18 and TRBJ1-1, with 9 bases identical to TRBD1. From germline, CDR1 is KGHSH and CDR2 LQKENI. This CDR3 spans 15 amino acids. The V and J ends lost 6 bases and 6 bases, in that order; junction bases with no gene match: 11. Here the CDR3 reads CASSPTGTGTPEAFF. The DNA for the CDR3 is TGTGCCAGCTCGCCTACCGGGACAGGGACCCCTGAAGCTTTCTTT.

The V call is TRBV5-1, the J call TRBJ1-2; D might be TRBD1 (6 bases). CDR1 is SGHRS and CDR2 is YFSETQ in the germline V gene. V shed 4 bases and J shed 6 bases, with 10 bases lying between them. This CDR3 region has 12 residues. The CDR3 here is CASSTDRNGYTF. The CDR3 DNA reads as TGCGCCAGCAGCACAGACAGGAATGGCTACACCTTC.

This clone came up a few times. The CDR3 protein is CAWSWDRGSSYEQYF. CDR3 nucleotide sequence: TGTGCCTGGAGTTGGGACAGGGGAAGTTCCTACGAGCAGTACTTC. This chain joins TRBV30 and TRBJ2-7, with 10 bases identical to TRBD1. V was pared by 2 bases and J by 1 base, with 5 bases of the junction left unmatched. Germline lookup yields CDR1 GTSNPN and CDR2 SVGIG (reference sequence). The CDR3 consists of 15 residues.

The chain uses TRBV28 and TRBJ2-7; possible D gene TRBD2, 6 bases. Germline CDR1 reads MDHEN; CDR2 reads SYDVKM. CDR3 length equals 17 residues. Trimming removed 3 bases from V and 0 bases from J, with 18 bases in between. The CDR3 reads CASSLPGAGSSSYEQYF. In DNA form, the CDR3 reads TGTGCCAGCAGTTTGCCGGGAGCAGGTTCCTCCTCCTACGAGCAGTACTTC.

This clone was detected only a few times. The chain links TRBV2 to TRBJ2-7; 8 bases line up with TRBD1. This CDR3 has 13 amino acids. Germline V gene data show CDR1 as SNHLY and CDR2 as FYNNEI. The V and J ends lost 5 bases and 5 bases, in that order; junction bases with no gene match: 5. Here the CDR3 DNA reads TGTGCCAGCAGTACAGACAGGGGCCACGAGCAGTACTTC. Translating gives CASSTDRGHEQYF.

The V and J genes are TRBV28 and TRBJ2-6; 7 bases align to TRBD1. Germline values: CDR1 MDHEN, CDR2 SYDVKM. V shed 10 bases, J shed 1 base, and the junction held 16 bases outside the gene matches. The CDR3 runs 18 residues. CDR3: CATRRAAGGESGANVLTF. The CDR3 region has the DNA TGTGCCACCCGACGGGCGGCAGGGGGAGAGTCTGGGGCCAACGTCCTGACTTTC.

This chain connects TRBV28 to TRBJ1-5; D remains ambiguous. Looked up from germline, CDR1 is MDHEN and CDR2 is SYDVKM. This CDR3 region has 16 residues. V lost 1 base and J 0 bases, leaving 10 bases between the germline ends. CDR3 in DNA: TGTGCCAGCAGTTTATTTGGTAGGAGTAGCAATCAGCCCCAGCATTTT. This codes for CASSLFGRSSNQPQHF.

This clone was seen a handful of times. The chain employs TRBV6-1 and TRBJ1-1, with D hard to call. V lost 6 bases to trimming and J lost 1 base, with 9 bases between them. This CDR3 contains 13 residues. CDR1 MNHNS and CDR2 SASEGT come from the germline V gene. For the CDR3, the DNA is TGTGCCAGCAGCGTGGCAGGGAACACTGAAGCTTTCTTT. It specifies CASSVAGNTEAFF.

The chain recombines TRBV7-2 with TRBJ1-6; D uncertain. Germline values: CDR1 SGHTA, CDR2 FQGNSA. The V gene lost 0 bases and the J gene lost 0 bases, with 6 bases spanning the gap. This CDR3 contains 16 residues. As DNA, the CDR3 is TGTGCCAGCAGCTTAGCGTGGAGCTCCTATAATTCACCCCTCCACTTT. As protein: CASSLAWSSYNSPLHF.

V usage is TRBV19 and J usage is TRBJ2-7, with 10 bases fitting TRBD1. From germline, CDR1 is LNHDA and CDR2 SQIVND (reference sequence). CDR3 length equals 15 residues. The V and J ends lost 6 bases and 1 base, in that order; junction bases with no gene match: 6. The CDR3 loop reads CASSNQGQGSYEQYF. The DNA of the CDR3 is TGTGCCAGTAGCAACCAGGGACAGGGGTCCTACGAGCAGTACTTC.

The V and J genes are TRBV15 and TRBJ2-3; a weak D match, TRBD1 (6 bases). Between the trimmed V and J ends, which lost 9 bases and 4 bases, there was a span of 14 bases. The CDR3 has 13 residues. Germline V lookup: CDR1 LNHNV, CDR2 YYDKDF (reference sequence). CDR3 sequence reads: CATRAGVADTQYF. Here the CDR3 DNA reads TGTGCCACTAGGGCAGGGGTGGCAGATACGCAGTATTTT.

This clone was found a few times. The chain carries TRBV6-5 and TRBJ2-7; 10 bases map to TRBD1. Trimming cost V 0 bases and J 5 bases; bases outside gene matches: 4. From germline, CDR1 is MNHEY and CDR2 SVGAGI. The CDR3 loop spans 15 amino acids. The CDR3, as DNA: TGTGCCAGCAGTTACTCCCGGGACAGGGGCCACGAGCAGTACTTC. It is translated as CASSYSRDRGHEQYF.

This clone was detected only a few times. J is TRBJ2-6 and V is TRBV10-2; 7 bases are shared with TRBD1. Losses at the gene ends were 8 bases for V and 0 bases for J; bases not matched to a gene: 4. The CDR3 spans 15 residues. Germline values: CDR1 WSHSY, CDR2 SAAADI. The CDR3: CASGWTGSGANVLTF. The CDR3 DNA is TGCGCCAGCGGTTGGACAGGCTCTGGGGCCAACGTCCTGACTTTC.

The V gene is TRBV28, the J gene TRBJ2-1; 7 nucleotides align to TRBD1. CDR3 length equals 17 residues. Germline trimming cut 6 bases from V and 9 bases from J; bases unmatched to any gene: 20. Germline CDR1 reads MDHEN; CDR2 reads SYDVKM. This chain's CDR3 is CASRPGTEHSPLGEQFF. The CDR3, as DNA: TGTGCCAGCAGACCCGGGACAGAACATTCCCCTCTGGGTGAGCAGTTCTTC.

The chain uses TRBV10-3 and TRBJ2-3; 8 bases line up with TRBD1. This CDR3 is 14 amino acids long. Germline trimming cut 7 bases from V and 6 bases from J; bases unmatched to any gene: 9. Germline values: CDR1 ENHRY, CDR2 SYGVKD. The CDR3 here is CAITGTGVGDTQYF. The CDR3 region has the DNA TGTGCCATCACAGGGACAGGAGTAGGGGATACGCAGTATTTT.

This chain links TRBV27 with TRBJ1-1; TRBD1 matches 7 bases. The J segment lost 0 bases and the V segment lost 4 bases, leaving 2 bases of the junction unmatched. CDR3 length: 14 residues. CDR1 and CDR2 from the germline V gene are MNHEY and SMNVEV (reference sequence). Here the CDR3 reads CASSWDSMNTEAFF. The CDR3 nucleotides are TGTGCCAGCAGTTGGGACAGTATGAACACTGAAGCTTTCTTT.

A remark on this clone: Other DNA variants within this sample encode the same CDR3. The rearrangement links TRBV9 to TRBJ1-1, with D possibly matching TRBD1 (6 bases). The CDR3 covers 14 residues. Germline values: CDR1 SGDLS, CDR2 YYNGEE. V lost 0 bases to trimming and J lost 4 bases, with 10 bases between them. The CDR3 sequence is CASSVVQGGTEAFF. The CDR3 region has the DNA TGTGCCAGCAGCGTAGTACAGGGTGGCACTGAAGCTTTCTTT.

This clone was seen more than once but under ten times. V usage is TRBV5-4 and J usage is TRBJ1-1; 7 nucleotides match TRBD1. With 4 bases clipped from V and 6 bases from J, the junction kept 6 bases outside the gene matches. CDR3 size: 13 residues. CDR1 and CDR2 from the germline V gene are SGHNT and YYREEE (reference sequence). The CDR3 here is CASSVRQGSEAFF. The CDR3 DNA reads TGTGCCAGCAGCGTACGACAGGGTTCTGAAGCTTTCTTT.

This clone was seen more than once but under ten times. The chain combines TRBV27 with TRBJ2-5; D may be TRBD1 (5 bases). Germline V gene data show CDR1 as MNHEY and CDR2 as SMNVEV (reference sequence). V lost 4 bases and J lost 6, with 12 bases in between. This CDR3 has 13 residues. CDR3 loop: CASSSGRDKTQYF. The CDR3 DNA follows: TGTGCCAGCAGTTCGGGCAGGGATAAGACCCAGTACTTC.

About this clone: The sample holds other DNA sequences that translate to the same CDR3. The CDR3 region is CAWSVQGGGELFF. As DNA, the CDR3 is TGTGCCTGGAGTGTACAAGGGGGCGGGGAGCTGTTTTTT. This chain connects TRBV30 to TRBJ2-2, with a possible D match to TRBD1 (6 bases). V lost 0 bases to trimming and J lost 7 bases, with 9 bases between them. This CDR3 has 13 amino acids. Germline lookup yields CDR1 GTSNPN and CDR2 SVGIG (reference sequence).

This chain uses TRBV6-5 with TRBJ2-7; tentatively, D is TRBD1 (6 bases). This CDR3 spans 14 amino acids. In germline, CDR1 is MNHEY, CDR2 SVGAGI. The V and J ends lost 2 bases and 1 base respectively, with 9 bases between them. CDR3 nucleotides: TGTGCCAGCAGTTACGCAGGACAGTCCTACGAGCAGTACTTC. It translates to CASSYAGQSYEQYF.

The V and J genes are TRBV27 and TRBJ2-7, with D possibly being TRBD1 (6 bases). CDR1 and CDR2 (germline): MNHEY, SMNVEV (reference sequence). V lost 5 bases to trimming and J lost 3 bases, with 17 bases between them. The CDR3 totals 15 residues. In nucleotides, the CDR3 is TGTGCCAGCAGTGCGACAGGCCCCTTAATCTACGAGCAGTACTTC. This encodes CASSATGPLIYEQYF.

This clone occurred a few times. This chain uses TRBV4-2 with TRBJ2-7, with 10 bases lining up with TRBD2. V shed 0 bases, J shed 5 bases, and the junction held 13 bases outside the gene matches. CDR1 and CDR2 from the germline V gene are LGHNA and YNFKEQ. The CDR3 loop spans 18 amino acids. The CDR3 sequence: CASSQDPVGAGGTDEQYF. The CDR3 DNA is TGTGCCAGCAGCCAAGACCCCGTAGGAGCGGGGGGGACCGACGAGCAGTACTTC.

This clone was picked up a small number of times. CDR3 region: CASTAVGTGTYEQYF. CDR3 sequence (DNA): TGTGCCAGCACCGCGGTCGGGACAGGGACCTACGAGCAGTACTTC. The chain combines TRBV6-5 with TRBJ2-7, with 9 bases that match TRBD1. Germline values: CDR1 MNHEY, CDR2 SVGAGI. V dropped 7 bases and J dropped 2; count of bases not matched to a gene: 9. CDR3 size: 15 residues.